The 6 T cell receptor beta chains presented below share a single source sample, sequenced in a study of regulatory T cells in long-lasting Graves disease. iRepertoire HTBI primers and Arm-PCR of CDR3 regions built TCR beta libraries. MiXCR, applied by TCRdb to the multiplex PCR reads, yields one record per CDR3 protein. The sample contains about 460,000 distinct CDR3 sequences, less than 25% of which appear only once. Time point defined: persistent/refractory GD, antithyroid drugs over 5 years with positive TRAb. PBMCs provided the RNA from which the TCR library was made. The sample was peripheral blood mononuclear cells (PBMCs), taken when the disease was refractory, from a patient treated with antithyroid drugs. These TCRs come from a female donor with Graves disease.

This clonotype was detected many times. This chain uses TRBV2 with TRBJ1-5; 7 nucleotides match TRBD1. Germline-derived CDR1 and CDR2 are SNHLY and FYNNEI. The CDR3 is 15 amino acids. The junction had 5 bases not matched to a gene; V was cut back by 6 bases and J by 0 bases. CDR3 DNA sequence: TGTGCCAGCAGGCGCGACAGGGCTAGCAATCAGCCCCAGCATTTT. Its protein product is CASRRDRASNQPQHF.

This clonotype turned up a few times. V is TRBV7-6 and J is TRBJ1-1; a possible D gene is TRBD1 (5 bases). Germline V CDR1 and CDR2: SGHVS, FNYEAQ. V was trimmed by 1 base and J by 5 bases, leaving 17 bases between them. The CDR3 is 16 residues long. CDR3 nucleotide sequence: TGTGCCAGCAGCTTAGAGGAGGGGCAGGGCTGGACTGAAGCTTTCTTT. Translating gives CASSLEEGQGWTEAFF.

In this sample, this clonotype turned up a few times. The chain employs TRBV24-1 and TRBJ2-2; maybe TRBD1 (6 bases). The CDR3 has 13 amino acids. In germline, CDR1 is KGHDR, CDR2 SFDVKD. Deletions cut 7 bases from V and 1 base from J, with 6 bases between. The CDR3 nucleotides read TGTGCCACCAGGACAGGGAACACCGGGGAGCTGTTTTTT. Protein: CATRTGNTGELFF.

This clonotype was seen a few times. The rearrangement links TRBV19 to TRBJ1-1, with no clear D. CDR1 and CDR2 (germline): LNHDA, SQIVND (reference sequence). V shed 4 bases and J shed 1 base, with 13 bases lying between them. This CDR3 has 15 residues. DNA for the CDR3: TGTGCCAGTAGTACTGAGACGGACTCGAACACTGAAGCTTTCTTT. Encoded protein: CASSTETDSNTEAFF.

This clonotype was seen many times. The chain links TRBV9 to TRBJ2-2; a weak D match, TRBD1 (6 bases). Germline CDR1 SGDLS, CDR2 YYNGEE. V was clipped by 3 bases and J by 0 bases, with 9 bases between them. The CDR3 is made up of 15 amino acids. The CDR3 loop is CASSGGQANTGELFF. As DNA, the CDR3 is TGTGCCAGCAGCGGGGGGCAGGCGAACACCGGGGAGCTGTTTTTT.

This clonotype has a handful of counts. The chain combines TRBV25-1 with TRBJ1-4, with no clear D. CDR1 is MGHDK and CDR2 is SYGVNS in the germline V gene. CDR3 length equals 16 residues. The germline V and J ends were trimmed by 3 bases and 5 bases, with 16 bases remaining between them. CDR3 sequence reads: CASSDLLADSNEKLFF. CDR3 coding DNA: TGTGCCAGCAGTGATTTGTTGGCAGATTCCAATGAAAAACTGTTTTTT.